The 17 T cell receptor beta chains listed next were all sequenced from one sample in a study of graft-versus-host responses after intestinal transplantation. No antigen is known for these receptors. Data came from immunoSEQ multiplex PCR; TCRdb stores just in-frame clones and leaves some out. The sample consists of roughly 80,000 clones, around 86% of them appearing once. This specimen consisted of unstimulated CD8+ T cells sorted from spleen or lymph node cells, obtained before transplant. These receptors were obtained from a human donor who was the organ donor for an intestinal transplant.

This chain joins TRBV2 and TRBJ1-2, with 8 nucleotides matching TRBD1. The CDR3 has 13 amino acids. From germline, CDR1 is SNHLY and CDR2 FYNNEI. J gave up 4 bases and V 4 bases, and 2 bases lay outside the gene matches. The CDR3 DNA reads TGTGCCAGCAGTGCCGGACAGGGCTATGGCTACACCTTC. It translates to CASSAGQGYGYTF.

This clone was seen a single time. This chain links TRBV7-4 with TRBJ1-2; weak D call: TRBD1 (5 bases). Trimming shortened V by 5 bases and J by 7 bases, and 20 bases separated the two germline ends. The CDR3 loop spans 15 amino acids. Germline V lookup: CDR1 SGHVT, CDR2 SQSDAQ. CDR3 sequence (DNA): TGTGCCAGCAGCCCACTGGTGGGGGTCCCGGGTGGCTACACCTTC. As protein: CASSPLVGVPGGYTF.

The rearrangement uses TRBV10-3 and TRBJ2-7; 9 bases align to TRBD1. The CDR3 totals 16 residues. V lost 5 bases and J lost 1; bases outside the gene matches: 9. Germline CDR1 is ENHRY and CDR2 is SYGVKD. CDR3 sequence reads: CAISPRGTGTSYEQYF. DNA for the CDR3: TGTGCCATCAGTCCGAGGGGGACAGGGACATCCTACGAGCAGTACTTC.

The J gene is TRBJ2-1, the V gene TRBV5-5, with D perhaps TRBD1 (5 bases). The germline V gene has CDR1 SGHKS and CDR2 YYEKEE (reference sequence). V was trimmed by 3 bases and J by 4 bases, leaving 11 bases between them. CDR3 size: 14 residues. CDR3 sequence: CASSSVQGYNEQFF. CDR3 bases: TGTGCCAGCAGCTCCGTTCAGGGTTACAATGAGCAGTTCTTC.

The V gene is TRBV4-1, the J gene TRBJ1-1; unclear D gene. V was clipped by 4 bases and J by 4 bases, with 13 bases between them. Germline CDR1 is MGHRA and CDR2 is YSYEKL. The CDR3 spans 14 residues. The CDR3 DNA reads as TGCGCCAGCAGCCCTTGGGAGGTGGGCACTGAAGCTTTCTTT. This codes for CASSPWEVGTEAFF.

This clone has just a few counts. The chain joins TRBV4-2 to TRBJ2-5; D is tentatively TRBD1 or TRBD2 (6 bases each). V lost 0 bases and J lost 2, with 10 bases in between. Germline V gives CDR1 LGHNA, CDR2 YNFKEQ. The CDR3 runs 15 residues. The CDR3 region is CASSQELGGQETQYF. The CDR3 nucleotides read TGTGCCAGCAGCCAAGAACTAGGGGGGCAAGAGACCCAGTACTTC.

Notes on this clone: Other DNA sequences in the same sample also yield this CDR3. The CDR3 DNA follows: TGCGCCAGCAGCTTCCTCGGGCCGGTTATTTCCTATAATTCACCCCTCCACTTT. Its protein product is CASSFLGPVISYNSPLHF. The V and J genes are TRBV5-1 and TRBJ1-6; unclear D gene. The CDR3 extends over 18 amino acids. Germline V gene data show CDR1 as SGHRS and CDR2 as YFSETQ. Trimming removed 2 bases at V and 1 base at J, with 16 bases between.

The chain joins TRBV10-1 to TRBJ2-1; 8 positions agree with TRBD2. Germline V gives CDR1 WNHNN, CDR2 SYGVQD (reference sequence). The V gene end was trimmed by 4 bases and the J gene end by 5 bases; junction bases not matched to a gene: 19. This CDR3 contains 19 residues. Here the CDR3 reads CASSGSDLEGSGGDNEQFF. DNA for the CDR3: TGCGCCAGCAGTGGGTCGGACCTTGAGGGAAGCGGGGGAGACAATGAGCAGTTCTTC.

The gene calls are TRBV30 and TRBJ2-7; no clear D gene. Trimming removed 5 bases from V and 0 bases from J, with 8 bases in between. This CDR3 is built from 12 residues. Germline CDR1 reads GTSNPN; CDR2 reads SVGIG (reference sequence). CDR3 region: CAWGVSSYEQYF. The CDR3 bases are TGTGCCTGGGGGGTGTCCTCCTACGAGCAGTACTTC.

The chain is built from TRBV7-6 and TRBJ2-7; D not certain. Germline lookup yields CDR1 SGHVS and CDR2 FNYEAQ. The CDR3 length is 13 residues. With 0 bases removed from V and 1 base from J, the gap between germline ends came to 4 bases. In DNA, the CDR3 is TGTGCCAGCAGCTTAGCAGTGTCCTACGAGCAGTACTTC. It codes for CASSLAVSYEQYF.

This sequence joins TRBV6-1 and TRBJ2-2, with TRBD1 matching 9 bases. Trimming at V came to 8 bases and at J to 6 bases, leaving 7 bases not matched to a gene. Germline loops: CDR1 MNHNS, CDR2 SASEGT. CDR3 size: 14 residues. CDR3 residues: CASVGTGYAGELFF. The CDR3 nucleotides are TGTGCCAGCGTCGGGACAGGGTACGCCGGGGAGCTGTTTTTT.

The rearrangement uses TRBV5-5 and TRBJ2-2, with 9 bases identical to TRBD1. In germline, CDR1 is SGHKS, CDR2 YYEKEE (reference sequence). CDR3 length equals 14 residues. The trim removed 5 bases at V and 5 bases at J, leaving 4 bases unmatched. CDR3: CASRPGQGTGELFF. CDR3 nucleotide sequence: TGTGCCAGCAGACCGGGACAGGGTACCGGGGAGCTGTTTTTT.

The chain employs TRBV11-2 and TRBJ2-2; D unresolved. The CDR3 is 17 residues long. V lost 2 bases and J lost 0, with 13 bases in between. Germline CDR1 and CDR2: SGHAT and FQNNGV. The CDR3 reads CASSLPLPRANTGELFF. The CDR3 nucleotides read TGTGCCAGCAGCTTACCCCTCCCAAGGGCGAACACCGGGGAGCTGTTTTTT.

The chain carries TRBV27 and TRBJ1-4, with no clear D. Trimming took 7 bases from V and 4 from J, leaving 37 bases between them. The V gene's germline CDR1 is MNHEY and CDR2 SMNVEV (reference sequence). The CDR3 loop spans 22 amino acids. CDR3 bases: TGTGCCAGCATCCCTCCCAACCCCCCTCTTACAGACACTTCAAGTTGTAATGAAAAACTGTTTTTT. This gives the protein CASIPPNPPLTDTSSCNEKLFF.

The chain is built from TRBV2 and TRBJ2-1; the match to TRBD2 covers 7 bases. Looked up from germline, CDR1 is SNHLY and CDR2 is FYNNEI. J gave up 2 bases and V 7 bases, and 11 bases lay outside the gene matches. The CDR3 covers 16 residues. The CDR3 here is CASNHEGGSPYNEQFF. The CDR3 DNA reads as TGTGCCAGCAATCATGAGGGCGGGAGCCCCTACAATGAGCAGTTCTTC.

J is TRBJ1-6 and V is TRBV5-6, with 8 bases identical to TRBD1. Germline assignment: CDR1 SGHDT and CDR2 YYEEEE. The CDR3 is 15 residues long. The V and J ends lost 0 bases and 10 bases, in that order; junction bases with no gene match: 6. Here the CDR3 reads CASSLGTGFFSPLHF. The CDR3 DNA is TGTGCCAGCAGCTTGGGGACAGGGTTTTTCTCACCCCTCCACTTT. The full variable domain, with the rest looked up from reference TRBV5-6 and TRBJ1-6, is DAGVTQSPTHLIKTRGQQVTLRCSPKSGHDTVSWYQQALGQGPQFIFQYYEEEERQRGNFPDRFSGHQFPNYSSELNVNALLLGDSALYLCASSLGTGFFSPLHFGNGTRLTVT.

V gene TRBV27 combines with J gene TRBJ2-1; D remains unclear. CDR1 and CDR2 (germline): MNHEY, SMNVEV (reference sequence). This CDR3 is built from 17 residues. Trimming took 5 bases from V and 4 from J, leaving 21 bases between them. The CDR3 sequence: CASSLNPPIRDYNEQFF. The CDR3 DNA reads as TGTGCCAGCAGTCTGAACCCCCCCATCCGAGATTACAATGAGCAGTTCTTC.